These 20 T cell receptor beta chains originate from one sample sequenced in a study of spatial heterogeneity in lung cancer (dated by TCRdb to about 2019). Study-wide findings and limitations: A correlation was observed between the number of expanded intratumoral alpha and beta TCRs and the tumor nonsynonymous mutation count.

These receptors are not linked to any known antigen. Library generation was performed with 5' RACE. Instrument used: NextSeq 500. TCRdb handled the public reads itself, with Q25 trimming in fastp and clone calling in MiXCR, and kept productive beta chains. Entries that share a CDR3 protein sequence are merged under the most common genes and DNA. This sample gives about 13,000 distinct CDR3 sequences in total; 5.1% of them show up just once. The ten largest clones capture roughly 24% of the sample. The time point label on this specimen signifies: sample taken at primary tumor resection. The specimen was lung tumor tissue, collected at surgery. All receptors come from a male donor with early-stage non-small cell lung cancer.

This clonotype was recorded at least ten times. This beta chain is off target for a library built for alpha chains, so its abundance means little. This rearrangement joins TRBV29-1 to TRBJ2-6; 7 bases match TRBD1. This CDR3 is 19 amino acids long. CDR1 is SQVTM and CDR2 is ANQGSEA in the germline V gene. V was pared by 4 bases and J by 0 bases, with 15 bases of the junction left unmatched. CDR3 loop: CSVALGQQLPLSGANVLTF. As DNA, the CDR3 is TGCAGCGTTGCCCTGGGACAGCAGCTACCTCTCTCTGGGGCCAACGTCCTGACTTTC.

This clonotype has at least ten counts. This beta chain is an unintended read in a library built for alpha chains; its size means little. The chain recombines TRBV9 with TRBJ2-3; 10 bases agree with TRBD2. The germline V gene has CDR1 SGDLS and CDR2 YYNGEE. The CDR3 has 17 residues. With 2 bases clipped from V and 0 bases from J, the junction kept 6 bases outside the gene matches. The CDR3: CASSVGILAGSTDTQYF. CDR3 DNA sequence: TGTGCCAGCAGCGTGGGAATACTAGCGGGGAGCACAGATACGCAGTATTTT.

This clonotype was recorded at least ten times. Found in a library prepared for alpha chains, this beta chain is an off-target read, and its abundance has little meaning. The chain couples TRBV5-6 to TRBJ2-5; D is unresolved. V shed 5 bases and J shed 4 bases, with 6 bases lying between them. The germline gives CDR1 SGHDT, CDR2 YYEEEE. The CDR3 totals 11 residues. CDR3 nucleotide sequence: TGTGCCAGCAGTCGTACAGAGACCCAGTACTTC. This encodes CASSRTETQYF.

There are many counts of this clonotype. With the library built for alpha chains, this beta chain is off target and its frequency is not meaningful. The gene calls are TRBV4-2 and TRBJ2-3; D remains ambiguous. The germline gives CDR1 LGHNA, CDR2 YNFKEQ. CDR3 length equals 13 residues. V lost 3 bases and J lost 2, with 6 bases in between. CDR3 residues: CASSQGLTDTQYF. In DNA form, the CDR3 reads TGTGCCAGCAGCCAGGGCCTCACAGATACGCAGTATTTT.

This clonotype has a count of ten or more. Because this beta chain is a stray read in a library intended to capture alpha chains, its abundance should not be given much weight. The chain has TRBV20-1 and TRBJ2-7; 8 bases align to TRBD2. Germline trimming cut 0 bases from V and 2 bases from J; bases unmatched to any gene: 12. This CDR3 is built from 17 residues. In germline, CDR1 is DFQATT, CDR2 SNEGSKA (reference sequence). This CDR3 reads CSARDLGQPGGTYEQYF. The CDR3 DNA is TGCAGTGCTAGAGATTTGGGTCAACCGGGGGGGACCTACGAGCAGTACTTC.

This clonotype was detected ten times or more. This beta chain is a stray read from a library made for alpha chains; its abundance is not meaningful. The J gene is TRBJ2-2, the V gene TRBV20-1; no firm D call. The CDR3 loop spans 12 amino acids. Germline CDR1 is DFQATT and CDR2 is SNEGSKA (reference sequence). As DNA, the CDR3 is TGCAGGCCTGGGGTGAACACCGGGGAGCTGTTTTTT. This sequence encodes CRPGVNTGELFF.

This clonotype has at least ten counts. Being off target in a library aimed at alpha chains, this beta chain has a size of little meaning. The gene calls are TRBV28 and TRBJ1-1; 8 bases fit TRBD1. CDR1 is MDHEN and CDR2 is SYDVKM in the germline V gene. J gave up 0 bases and V 3 bases, and 9 bases lay outside the gene matches. The CDR3 totals 17 residues. The CDR3 bases are TGTGCCAGCAGTTTCCGCGGACAGGGACTCATGAACACTGAAGCTTTCTTT. As protein: CASSFRGQGLMNTEAFF.

There are a few counts of this clonotype. As an off-target read in a library built for alpha chains, this beta chain has a frequency of little significance. J is TRBJ2-4 and V is TRBV11-1; D perhaps matches TRBD1 (6 bases). The V gene lost 5 bases and the J gene lost 0 bases, with 17 bases spanning the gap. In germline, CDR1 is SGHAT, CDR2 FQDESV (reference sequence). This CDR3 is built from 17 residues. The CDR3, as DNA: TGTGCCAGCAGCCCAGGGGTATCGGCCCTAGCCAAAAACATTCAGTACTTC. Amino acid sequence: CASSPGVSALAKNIQYF.

This clonotype was detected many times. This beta chain represents an off-target read in a library built for alpha chains; its size is of limited meaning. This sequence joins TRBV28 and TRBJ2-7; 7 bases are shared with TRBD1. Germline V gene lookup returns CDR1 MDHEN and CDR2 SYDVKM. With V trimmed by 5 bases and J by 9 bases, 13 bases remained unmatched. The CDR3 is 14 amino acids. The CDR3 loop reads CASSVTGTVVGQYF. The CDR3 region has the DNA TGTGCCAGCAGTGTCACTGGGACAGTTGTAGGGCAGTACTTC.

This clonotype was counted many times. This beta chain represents an off-target read in a library built for alpha chains; its size is of limited meaning. J is TRBJ1-2 and V is TRBV4-3; tentative D call: TRBD1 (6 bases). CDR1 and CDR2 (germline): LGHNA, YSLEER. Trimming stripped 2 bases from V and 9 bases from J, with 7 bases between. The CDR3 extends over 11 amino acids. CDR3 bases: TGCGCCAGCAGCCAATGGGACAGCTACACCTTC. Its protein product is CASSQWDSYTF.

In its sample, this clonotype was seen many times. This beta chain turned up in a library designed for alpha chains; as an off-target read, its abundance says little. The rearrangement links TRBV28 to TRBJ1-5, with no clear D. V lost 6 bases, J lost 5 bases, and 17 bases lay in between. Germline CDR1 and CDR2: MDHEN and SYDVKM. The CDR3 sequence is 15 residues long. The CDR3 region has the DNA TGTGCCAGCAGCTTCCTAGGACGGAATTATCAGCCCCAGCATTTT. Translated, it gives CASSFLGRNYQPQHF.

This clonotype was counted many times. Within a library made for alpha chains, this beta chain is off target, and its count is uninformative. This chain connects TRBV28 to TRBJ1-5; no reliable D call. V was pared by 2 bases and J by 5 bases, with 7 bases between. The CDR3 sequence is 13 residues long. The germline gives CDR1 MDHEN, CDR2 SYDVKM. The CDR3 region has the DNA TGTGCCAGCAGTTTAGCGGCCCATCAGCCCCAGCATTTT. Protein: CASSLAAHQPQHF.

At least ten counts were recorded for this clonotype. This beta chain came through as a stray read in a library set up for alpha chains, and its size says little. CDR3 protein: CASSLGGVGNSPLHF. In nucleotides, the CDR3 is TGTGCCAGCAGCTTAGGAGGGGTCGGGAATTCACCCCTCCACTTT. This sequence joins TRBV7-2 and TRBJ1-6; tentatively, D is TRBD1 (5 bases). The germline V and J ends were trimmed by 1 base and 7 bases, with 11 bases remaining between them. The CDR3 is 15 residues long. Germline-derived CDR1 and CDR2 are SGHTA and FQGNSA. The full variable domain, with the rest looked up from reference TRBV7-2 and TRBJ1-6, is GAGVSQSPSNKVTEKGKDVELRCDPISGHTALYWYRQSLGQGLEFLIYFQGNSAPDKSGLPSDRFSAERTGGSVSTLTIQRTQQEDSAVYLCASSLGGVGNSPLHFGNGTRLTVT.

This clonotype was counted at least ten times. Because the library targeted alpha chains, this beta chain is an off-target read whose size means little. The chain links TRBV5-5 to TRBJ2-2, with D perhaps TRBD2 (6 bases). Trimming shortened V by 4 bases and J by 0 bases, and 19 bases separated the two germline ends. The CDR3 length is 18 residues. CDR1 is SGHKS, CDR2 YYEKEE, per germline (reference sequence). The CDR3 bases are TGTGCCAGCAGCGCGGGACCGCGGGGAACCGCGAACACCGGGGAGCTGTTTTTT. Protein sequence: CASSAGPRGTANTGELFF.

There are many counts of this clonotype. This beta chain turned up in a library designed for alpha chains; as an off-target read, its abundance says little. CDR3 amino acids: CASSPRGYLAGENEQFF. As DNA, the CDR3 is TGTGCCAGCAGCCCCCGCGGGTATCTAGCGGGGGAGAATGAGCAGTTCTTC. This chain uses TRBV9 with TRBJ2-1; the match to TRBD2 covers 10 bases. This CDR3 is built from 17 residues. Trimming took 4 bases from V and 7 from J; bases not matched to a gene: 14. Germline CDR1 SGDLS, CDR2 YYNGEE.

This clonotype was picked up a small number of times. Being off target in a library aimed at alpha chains, this beta chain has a size of little meaning. The DNA of the CDR3 is TGTGCCAGCAGTTACTCTATTAGACAGGGGGCCCCAGAGACCCAGTACTTC. Translation: CASSYSIRQGAPETQYF. V gene TRBV6-5 combines with J gene TRBJ2-5; TRBD1 agrees at 10 bases. CDR3 length equals 17 residues. The V gene's germline CDR1 is MNHEY and CDR2 SVGAGI. Germline trimming cut 0 bases from V and 4 bases from J; bases unmatched to any gene: 8.

This clonotype has ten or more counts. This beta chain is an off-target read within a library intended for alpha chains, so its frequency means little. CDR3 DNA: TGTGCCAGCAGCCAAGGCAAGGATACGCAGTATTTT. It translates to CASSQGKDTQYF. This rearrangement joins TRBV3-1 to TRBJ2-3; unclear D gene. The germline CDR1 and CDR2 sequences are LGHDT and YNNKEL (reference sequence). V was pared by 1 base and J by 6 bases, with 5 bases between. The CDR3 is 12 residues long.

A remark on this clonotype: This beta chain was picked up by a library intended for alpha chains and is off target, so its count carries little meaning. The chain links TRBV6-5 to TRBJ2-7, with D possibly being TRBD2 (6 bases). V lost 6 bases to trimming and J lost 6 bases, with 15 bases between them. Per the germline V gene, CDR1 is MNHEY and CDR2 is SVGAGI. The CDR3 length is 13 residues. CDR3 sequence (DNA): TGTGCCAGCAGCCTCCCGGGACTTTCCGAGCAGTACTTC. Translated: CASSLPGLSEQYF.

This clonotype was seen many times. The library was prepared for alpha chains; this beta chain is a stray read, so its frequency means little. The rearrangement uses TRBV6-2 or TRBV6-3 and TRBJ2-7; no firm D call. The CDR3 runs 12 residues. V was trimmed by 6 bases and J by 1 base, leaving 7 bases between them. The V gene's germline CDR1 is MNHEY and CDR2 SVGEGT. The CDR3 DNA follows: TGTGCCAGCAGCCCGAAATCCTACGAGCAGTACTTC. It translates to CASSPKSYEQYF.

This clonotype was seen many times. The library was built for alpha chains, so this beta chain is an off-target read and its size means little. The rearrangement uses TRBV4-3 and TRBJ2-2; D ambiguous. The V end lost 4 bases, the J end lost 1 base, and 22 bases lay between the germline ends. CDR1 is LGHNA and CDR2 is YSLEER in the germline V gene. This CDR3 region has 19 residues. The CDR3 DNA reads as TGCGCCAGCAGCCTATTTGCTAGTAGGCCCCCTTGGAACACCGGGGAGCTGTTTTTT. Protein sequence: CASSLFASRPPWNTGELFF.